This T cell receptor beta chain appears in the sequencing data of a study of blood T cells in healthy people across ages. With a J-beta primer mix and a sample-barcoded 5' primer, a second PCR ran about 7 to 12 cycles. Each CDR3 protein is one row after TCRdb ran MiXCR on the 5' RACE reads. The sample consists of around 1,700,000 distinct CDR3 sequences, approximately 28% of them appearing once. CDR3 length equals 15 residues. Germline trimming cut 5 bases from V and 4 bases from J; bases unmatched to any gene: 11. Germline-derived CDR1 and CDR2 are DFQATT and SNEGSKA (reference sequence). This clonotype showed up just a few times.

The chain has TRBV20-1 and TRBJ2-5, with 9 bases fitting TRBD1. The TCR sequence derives from a woman in her 30s in good health. Sequencing was carried out using blood. CDR3 DNA: TGCAGTGCTTTAGGGACAGGGCGTTTAGGAGAGACCCAGTACTTC. It is translated as CSALGTGRLGETQYF.